This TCR beta chain was sequenced in a study of graft-versus-host responses after intestinal transplantation. Study summary: Tacrolimus plus steroids were given to all recipients for 2 to 4 years, preceded by anti-thymocyte globulin induction.

Worth noting for this clone: The target antigen is unknown.

Points from the study as a whole: GvH clones occurred in recipient marrow; some first appeared in ileum or blood. Levels of circulating GvH clones at their peak were associated with early post-transplant HvG declines. Allografts from individuals with graft-donor T cell macrochimerism displayed high graft-versus-host to host-versus-graft clonal ratios.

This table comes from immunoSEQ multiplex PCR, and its TCRdb copy is limited to in-frame clones, with some not included. Here the sample spans around 18,000 clones, about nine tenths being singletons. The source is a human patient who received an intestinal transplant, so some T cells may come from the graft donor. The sequenced sample was PBMCs, obtained approximately 370 days after transplant.

The CDR3 protein is CASSLGRAEAFF. For the CDR3, the DNA is TGTGCCAGCAGCTTAGGCAGGGCTGAAGCTTTCTTT. The chain carries TRBV7-9 and TRBJ1-1, with TRBD1 as a possible D gene (5 bases). Germline loops: CDR1 SEHNR, CDR2 FQNEAQ (reference sequence). The V and J ends lost 1 base and 6 bases respectively, with 6 bases between them. The CDR3 is 12 amino acids.